This TCR beta chain stems from a study of CD8+ T cells in alopecia areata. Extracted RNA was reverse transcribed, and the resulting cDNA served as sequencing template. Only in-frame clones appear in the TCRdb table, and some are missing; sequencing was by immunoSEQ multiplex PCR. The data hold 110,000 or so clones, with 58% observed a single time. Of note for this clone: Without the conserved terminal phenylalanine or tryptophan, this CDR3 likely stems from a read error.

V was pared by 4 bases and J by 7 bases, with 22 bases between. There are 15 residues in the CDR3. Germline values: CDR1 GTSNPN, CDR2 SVGIG (reference sequence). Treatment meaning: oral pan-JAK inhibitor, 5-10 mg twice daily. Lesional scalp punch biopsies and peripheral blood came from alopecia areata patients. This TCR was sampled from a human donor with alopecia areata. The sample was CD8+ T cells sorted from blood, taken at week 4, from a patient treated with tofacitinib. The rearrangement joins TRBV30 to TRBJ1-2; D not certain. Written as DNA, the CDR3 is TGTGCCTGGACTTCAAGGGCCCCCCGGACGCCTGGCTACACCCTC. This encodes CAWTSRAPRTPGYTL.